Each of the 26 T cell receptor beta chains below was sequenced from the same sample in a study of blood T cell repertoires in COVID-19. Generated by immunoSEQ multiplex PCR, the TCRdb table keeps only in-frame clones and is missing some. Of tens of thousands of clones in the sample, roughly 84% were seen once. The sample was peripheral blood. These receptors were taken from a man aged 45-65 years with acute or convalescent COVID-19.

The V call is TRBV21-1, the J call TRBJ2-7; whether TRBD2, the table's D call, matches the DNA was not checked. TRBV21-1 is a pseudogene segment. This CDR3 has 17 amino acids. CDR3 sequence (DNA): TGTGCCAGCAGCAAAGAAGTGACAGCGGGAGGGCGATACGAGCAGTACTTC. This translates into CASSKEVTAGGRYEQYF.

V is TRBV6-1 and J is TRBJ1-4, with 7 positions matching TRBD1. CDR1 is MNHNS and CDR2 is SASEGT in the germline V gene. The CDR3 loop spans 15 amino acids. After removal of 1 base from V and 6 bases from J, the junction contained 5 bases not matched to a gene. CDR3 loop: CASSEEGTEDEKLFF. CDR3 nucleotide sequence: TGTGCCAGCAGTGAAGAGGGGACAGAAGATGAAAAACTGTTTTTT.

This clone was seen a handful of times. The V gene is TRBV3-1 (or the pseudogene TRBV3-2), the J gene TRBJ1-6; D gene unclear. Germline V gene lookup returns CDR1 LGHDT and CDR2 YNNKEL (reference sequence). Trimming shortened V by 1 base and J by 6 bases, and 7 bases separated the two germline ends. The CDR3 is 14 residues long. CDR3 in amino acids: CASSQGQPNSPLHF. CDR3 coding DNA: TGTGCCAGCAGCCAAGGACAACCTAATTCACCCCTCCACTTT.

The chain couples TRBV3-1 (or the pseudogene TRBV3-2) to TRBJ2-5; tentative D call: TRBD2 (5 bases). The germline V and J ends were trimmed by 4 bases and 5 bases, with 14 bases remaining between them. Germline assignment: CDR1 LGHDT and CDR2 YNNKEL (reference sequence). This CDR3 spans 14 amino acids. The CDR3 sequence: CASSPGRERETQYF. CDR3 DNA sequence: TGTGCCAGCAGCCCGGGGAGAGAACGGGAGACCCAGTACTTC.

The chain couples TRBV7-3 to TRBJ2-1; 10 bases line up with TRBD2. The length of the CDR3 is 15 residues. Germline V gene lookup returns CDR1 SGHTA and CDR2 FQGTGA. Trimming at V came to 5 bases and at J to 7 bases, leaving 8 bases not matched to a gene. The CDR3 loop reads CASSAVAGGWNEQFF. CDR3 DNA: TGTGCCAGCAGCGCCGTAGCGGGAGGTTGGAATGAGCAGTTCTTC.

The J gene is TRBJ1-2, the V gene TRBV2, with D possibly being TRBD1 (5 bases). CDR1 and CDR2 from the germline V gene are SNHLY and FYNNEI. The V and J ends lost 6 bases and 4 bases respectively, with 21 bases between them. CDR3 length equals 16 residues. Here the CDR3 reads CASRGRGLLALYGYTF. CDR3 nucleotide sequence: TGTGCCAGCAGAGGGCGGGGCCTCCTGGCCCTCTATGGCTACACCTTC.

This clone has a single count. The chain links TRBV19 to TRBJ1-1, with D tentatively TRBD1 (5 bases). Germline loops: CDR1 LNHDA, CDR2 SQIVND (reference sequence). This CDR3 contains 14 residues. The V end lost 3 bases, the J end lost 7 bases, and 15 bases lay between the germline ends. In DNA form, the CDR3 reads TGTGCCAGTAGTATGAACTCGGGGGTTCTTGAAGCTTTCTTT. This sequence encodes CASSMNSGVLEAFF.

This chain links TRBV15 with TRBJ1-2; tentative D call: TRBD1 (5 bases). Germline V CDR1 and CDR2: LNHNV, YYDKDF (reference sequence). Trimming cost V 0 bases and J 0 bases, with 14 bases left between them. The CDR3 runs to 17 residues. The CDR3 DNA reads TGTGCCACCAGCAGAGAGATCCGACAGCTAGCTAACTATGGCTACACCTTC. Protein: CATSREIRQLANYGYTF.

Only one count was recorded for this clone. This sample includes further DNA sequences coding for the same CDR3. The V call is TRBV11-1, the J call TRBJ2-1; D uncertain. V lost 3 bases and J lost 5, with 8 bases in between. The CDR3 totals 13 residues. Germline CDR1 reads SGHAT; CDR2 reads FQDESV (reference sequence). The CDR3 here is CASSLAPDNEQFF. The DNA for the CDR3 is TGTGCCAGCAGCTTGGCCCCCGACAATGAGCAGTTCTTC.

The chain is built from TRBV6-4 and TRBJ2-1; 8 nucleotides agree with TRBD2. CDR3 length: 19 amino acids. Trimming took 2 bases from V and 0 from J; bases not matched to a gene: 12. Looked up from germline, CDR1 is MRHNA and CDR2 is SNTAGT. Here the CDR3 DNA reads TGTGCCAGCAGTGACCCCGGGGGGGAGCGGGGGAGCTCCTACAATGAGCAGTTCTTC. Encoded protein: CASSDPGGERGSSYNEQFF.

This sequence joins TRBV12-5 and TRBJ1-5, with D hard to call. The V end was cut by 5 bases, the J end by 5 bases, with 7 bases between. Germline CDR1 LGHNT, CDR2 FRNRAP. The CDR3 totals 12 residues. The CDR3 DNA is TGTGCTAGTGGTCCCGGGGATCAGCCCCAGCATTTT. As protein: CASGPGDQPQHF.

This clone was found a few times. This sequence joins TRBV7-8 and TRBJ1-3, with D possibly matching TRBD1 (6 bases). V was cut by 6 bases and J by 4 bases, with 10 bases left in between. Germline assignment: CDR1 SGHVS and CDR2 FQNEAQ. The CDR3 has 13 amino acids. The CDR3 reads CASSTGIGNTIYF. CDR3 nucleotide sequence: TGTGCCAGCAGTACAGGGATCGGAAACACCATATATTTT.

This clone has a handful of counts. The same CDR3 also results from other DNA sequences found in this sample. This chain links TRBV28 with TRBJ1-5; D possibly corresponds to TRBD1 (6 bases). Germline lookup yields CDR1 MDHEN and CDR2 SYDVKM. This CDR3 is 17 amino acids long. Trimming pared 0 bases from V and 2 bases from J, leaving 14 bases between. CDR3 in amino acids: CASSLWRGSEGNQPQHF. CDR3 sequence (DNA): TGTGCCAGCAGTTTATGGAGGGGGTCCGAGGGCAATCAGCCCCAGCATTTT.

The chain carries TRBV5-1 and TRBJ2-5, with 9 nucleotides matching TRBD1. The V gene end was trimmed by 0 bases and the J gene end by 2 bases; junction bases not matched to a gene: 11. CDR3 length: 18 residues. The V gene's germline CDR1 is SGHRS and CDR2 YFSETQ. The DNA for the CDR3 is TGCGCCAGCAGCTTGGGACCCCAACGTGGGACAGGGCAAGAGACCCAGTACTTC. Amino acid sequence: CASSLGPQRGTGQETQYF. The full variable domain, with the rest looked up from reference TRBV5-1 and TRBJ2-5, is KAGVTQTPRYLIKTRGQQVTLSCSPISGHRSVSWYQQTPGQGLQFLFEYFSETQRNKGNFPGRFSGRQFSNSRSEMNVSTLELGDSALYLCASSLGPQRGTGQETQYFGPGTRLLVL.

This chain connects TRBV11-1 to TRBJ2-3; the D is unclear. V gave up 5 bases and J gave up 0 bases, with 9 bases separating them. The CDR3 consists of 14 residues. CDR1 is SGHAT, CDR2 FQDESV, per germline (reference sequence). CDR3 region: CASSPTTSTDTQYF. CDR3 in DNA: TGTGCCAGCAGCCCAACGACTAGCACAGATACGCAGTATTTT.

The chain carries TRBV6-6 and TRBJ2-5; a possible D gene is TRBD2 (5 bases). Deletions cut 2 bases from V and 5 bases from J, with 18 bases between. This CDR3 is 16 amino acids long. The germline CDR1 and CDR2 sequences are MNHNY and SVGAGI (reference sequence). As DNA, the CDR3 is TGTGCCAGCAGTTACGATCGGGCCGGGGTAGGGGAGACCCAGTACTTC. It specifies CASSYDRAGVGETQYF.

The chain's CDR3 is CASSLRGGSVTDTQYF. CDR3 nucleotides: TGTGCCAGCAGCTTACGGGGTGGGAGTGTCACAGATACGCAGTATTTT. The rearrangement joins TRBV7-9 to TRBJ2-3; tentatively, D is TRBD2 (5 bases). V was clipped by 2 bases and J by 2 bases, with 14 bases between them. The CDR3 covers 16 residues. The germline gives CDR1 SEHNR, CDR2 FQNEAQ (reference sequence). The full variable domain, in which reference TRBV7-9 and TRBJ2-3 provide the parts outside the CDR3, is DTGVSQNPRHKITKRGQNVTFRCDPISEHNRLYWYRQTLGQGPEFLTYFQNEAQLEKSRLLSDRFSAERPKGSFSTLEIQRTEQGDSAMYLCASSLRGGSVTDTQYFGPGTRLTVL.

This sequence joins TRBV15 and TRBJ2-3; D remains ambiguous. There are 13 residues in the CDR3. V gave up 2 bases and J gave up 2 bases, with 5 bases separating them. CDR1 is LNHNV and CDR2 is YYDKDF in the germline V gene (reference sequence). The CDR3 region is CATSRPPTDTQYF. As DNA, the CDR3 is TGTGCCACCAGCAGACCTCCCACAGATACGCAGTATTTT.

The chain joins TRBV4-1 to TRBJ1-4; D remains ambiguous. The CDR3 contains 16 residues. Germline V gene lookup returns CDR1 MGHRA and CDR2 YSYEKL. Between the trimmed V and J ends, which lost 3 bases and 0 bases, there was a span of 11 bases. The CDR3 is CASSQGRLATNEKLFF. In DNA, the CDR3 is TGCGCCAGCAGCCAGGGGAGACTTGCAACTAATGAAAAACTGTTTTTT.

The rearrangement links TRBV9 to TRBJ1-3; 10 positions match TRBD1. This CDR3 comprises 14 residues. CDR1 SGDLS and CDR2 YYNGEE come from the germline V gene. The trim removed 4 bases at V and 8 bases at J, leaving 6 bases unmatched. The CDR3 DNA reads as TGTGCCAGCAGCCCACGGACAGGGGGAGACACCATATATTTT. Its protein is CASSPRTGGDTIYF.

This clone was recorded a few times. The chain joins TRBV7-6 to TRBJ1-4; weak D call: TRBD1 (5 bases). Germline V gene lookup returns CDR1 SGHVS and CDR2 FNYEAQ. CDR3 length equals 15 residues. V lost 1 base and J 7 bases, leaving 13 bases between the germline ends. CDR3 coding DNA: TGTGCCAGCAGCTTAGTCGGAGGGGACGGTGAAAAACTGTTTTTT. Translated: CASSLVGGDGEKLFF.

The chain uses TRBV28 and TRBJ1-2, with TRBD1 as a possible D gene (5 bases). The CDR3 loop spans 14 amino acids. The V gene lost 2 bases and the J gene lost 8 bases, with 15 bases spanning the gap. CDR1 is MDHEN, CDR2 SYDVKM, per germline. CDR3 region: CASSLRGSLGGYTF. As DNA, the CDR3 is TGTGCCAGCAGTTTACGGGGGTCATTGGGAGGCTACACCTTC.

The chain recombines TRBV15 with TRBJ1-5, with D hard to call. Trimming left V 0 bases short and J 7 bases short, with 13 bases between. The CDR3 totals 15 residues. Germline lookup yields CDR1 LNHNV and CDR2 YYDKDF (reference sequence). The CDR3 sequence is CATSRDEGLGQPQHF. The CDR3 coding sequence is TGTGCCACCAGCAGAGATGAAGGACTAGGACAGCCCCAGCATTTT.

V is TRBV10-3 and J is TRBJ1-4; TRBD1 matches 10 bases. The CDR3 covers 15 residues. The junction had 4 bases not matched to a gene; V was cut back by 3 bases and J by 6 bases. The V gene's germline CDR1 is ENHRY and CDR2 SYGVKD. As DNA, the CDR3 is TGTGCCATCAGTGATGACAGGGGGCGCGATGAAAAACTGTTTTTT. Protein sequence: CAISDDRGRDEKLFF.

This chain uses TRBV5-8 with TRBJ2-2; D perhaps matches TRBD1 (6 bases). Germline assignment: CDR1 SGHTS and CDR2 YDEGEE. Trimming left V 2 bases short and J 7 bases short, with 15 bases between. The CDR3 has 15 residues. The CDR3 nucleotides read TGTGCCAGCAGCTTTCGGGCAGGGGCGATCGGGGAGCTGTTTTTT. Protein sequence: CASSFRAGAIGELFF.

This clone appeared once. This chain connects TRBV5-1 to TRBJ1-6; tentative D call: TRBD1 (6 bases). V lost 1 base to trimming and J lost 10 bases, with 12 bases between them. Per the germline V gene, CDR1 is SGHRS and CDR2 is YFSETQ. The CDR3 has 14 residues. This chain's CDR3 is CASSLRGDRSPLHF. The CDR3 coding sequence is TGCGCCAGCAGCTTGAGAGGTGACAGGTCACCCCTCCACTTT. The full variable domain, rest sourced from reference TRBV5-1 and TRBJ1-6, is KAGVTQTPRYLIKTRGQQVTLSCSPISGHRSVSWYQQTPGQGLQFLFEYFSETQRNKGNFPGRFSGRQFSNSRSEMNVSTLELGDSALYLCASSLRGDRSPLHFGNGTRLTVT.